Reported below is one T cell receptor (beta chain). Only in-frame clones appear in the TCRdb table, and some are missing; sequencing was by immunoSEQ multiplex PCR. The sample has roughly 200,000 clones; roughly 90% are singletons. These data belong to a study of blood T cell repertoires in COVID-19. The overall study: From T cells, B-cell-depleted T cells, or PBMCs came the material, which was cDNA or gDNA.

Per the germline V gene, CDR1 is SQVTM and CDR2 is ANQGSEA. The CDR3 sequence is 13 residues long. V lost 1 base to trimming and J lost 4 bases, with 7 bases between them. This receptor was obtained from a man younger than 35 with active or convalescent COVID-19. The chain employs TRBV29-1 and TRBJ1-4; D unclear. Sequenced material: peripheral blood. CDR3 loop: CSVEAGLNEKLFF. The CDR3 nucleotides are TGCAGCGTTGAAGCGGGTCTTAATGAAAAACTGTTTTTT.